Presented here are 20 T cell receptor beta chains from one specimen sequenced in a study of T cells in Graves' hyperthyroidism and ophthalmopathy. Amplified TCR beta CDR3 regions came from RNA transcripts. The study used the HTBI primer set for a first-round RT-PCR of the TCR CDR3. Each CDR3 protein gets one entry after TCRdb re-called the multiplex PCR reads with MiXCR. Here the sample spans under 250,000 distinct CDR3 sequences, around 25% being singletons. Sequenced: blood. The receptors were sampled from a woman in her thirties or forties with Graves' ophthalmopathy.

The sample holds many counts of this clonotype. The gene calls are TRBV6-2 or TRBV6-3 and TRBJ2-7, with D perhaps given as TRBD1 or TRBD2 (6 bases each). This CDR3 spans 13 amino acids. V was cut by 6 bases and J by 5 bases, with 14 bases left in between. The V gene's germline CDR1 is MNHEY and CDR2 SVGEGT. CDR3 sequence reads: CASSPAGTNEQYF. Written as DNA, the CDR3 is TGTGCCAGCAGCCCCGCGGGGACAAACGAGCAGTACTTC.

This clonotype was seen a few times. This chain joins TRBV7-8 and TRBJ2-7; a possible D gene is TRBD1 (5 bases). The V gene's germline CDR1 is SGHVS and CDR2 FQNEAQ. Between the trimmed V and J ends, which lost 2 bases and 7 bases, there was a span of 21 bases. The CDR3 is 16 amino acids. CDR3: CASSLTSAARAREQYF. In DNA form, the CDR3 reads TGTGCCAGCAGCTTAACCTCTGCCGCCAGGGCTCGTGAGCAGTACTTC.

This clonotype was picked up many times. This chain joins TRBV15 and TRBJ1-2; D is ambiguous. The CDR3 is made up of 12 amino acids. Germline CDR1 reads LNHNV; CDR2 reads YYDKDF (reference sequence). Between the trimmed V and J ends, which lost 0 bases and 8 bases, there was a span of 7 bases. The CDR3 DNA reads TGTGCCACCAGCAGAGAATTGGGAGGCTACACCTTC. The encoded protein is CATSRELGGYTF.

This clonotype was detected many times. The chain employs TRBV7-9 and TRBJ2-7; TRBD1 aligns across 9 bases. The CDR3 consists of 15 residues. Losses at the gene ends were 5 bases for V and 5 bases for J; bases not matched to a gene: 10. The V gene's germline CDR1 is SEHNR and CDR2 FQNEAQ (reference sequence). The CDR3 sequence is CASSITGTGWDEQYF. The CDR3 DNA follows: TGTGCCAGCAGCATAACCGGGACAGGGTGGGACGAGCAGTACTTC.

V usage is TRBV11-2 and J usage is TRBJ1-5, with 8 bases lining up with TRBD1. Trimming cost V 5 bases and J 3 bases; bases outside gene matches: 6. The CDR3 consists of 15 residues. Germline CDR1 reads SGHAT; CDR2 reads FQNNGV. The CDR3 DNA is TGTGCCAGCAGCCCAAGGACAGGGAACAATCAGCCCCAGCATTTT. It yields the protein CASSPRTGNNQPQHF.

This clonotype was counted a single time. V gene TRBV5-1 combines with J gene TRBJ2-7; TRBD1 matches 7 bases. The CDR3 is made up of 13 amino acids. Germline values: CDR1 SGHRS, CDR2 YFSETQ. V lost 2 bases and J lost 5; bases outside the gene matches: 4. CDR3 residues: CASSLQGSNEQYF. CDR3 DNA: TGCGCCAGCAGCTTACAGGGGAGTAACGAGCAGTACTTC.

This clonotype occurred many times. The rearrangement uses TRBV11-1 and TRBJ2-5; D remains unclear. The V end lost 3 bases, the J end lost 2 bases, and 10 bases lay between the germline ends. The CDR3 is made up of 14 amino acids. Germline CDR1 reads SGHAT; CDR2 reads FQDESV (reference sequence). The CDR3 coding sequence is TGTGCCAGCAGCTTTGACGCAGCACAAGAGACCCAGTACTTC. Encoded protein: CASSFDAAQETQYF.

This clonotype was seen repeatedly, ten times or more. The chain joins TRBV6-5 to TRBJ2-2; 9 bases align to TRBD1. Per the germline V gene, CDR1 is MNHEY and CDR2 is SVGAGI. The CDR3 runs 15 residues. V gave up 4 bases and J gave up 6 bases; unmatched junction bases: 6. CDR3 in amino acids: CASSWGQGMAGELFF. CDR3 sequence (DNA): TGTGCCAGCAGTTGGGGACAGGGCATGGCCGGGGAGCTGTTTTTT.

This clonotype showed up many times. The chain carries TRBV9 and TRBJ1-1; 7 bases align to TRBD1. V shed 4 bases, J shed 6 bases, and the junction held 6 bases outside the gene matches. This CDR3 region has 13 residues. Per the germline V gene, CDR1 is SGDLS and CDR2 is YYNGEE. The DNA of the CDR3 is TGTGCCAGCAGCAAGAGGGGGCTCGCTGAAGCTTTCTTT. Translation gives CASSKRGLAEAFF.

The chain has TRBV2 and TRBJ1-1, with D unresolved. The V gene lost 5 bases and the J gene lost 6 bases, with 16 bases spanning the gap. The germline V gene has CDR1 SNHLY and CDR2 FYNNEI. This CDR3 comprises 14 residues. The CDR3 spells CASSLTGMYAEAFF. The CDR3 DNA reads as TGTGCCAGCAGTCTGACGGGAATGTACGCTGAAGCTTTCTTT. Complete variable domain (other parts from reference TRBV2 and TRBJ1-1): EPEVTQTPSHQVTQMGQEVILRCVPISNHLYFYWYRQILGQKVEFLVSFYNNEISEKSEIFDDQFSVERPDGSNFTLKIRSTKLEDSAMYFCASSLTGMYAEAFFGQGTRLTVV.

V is TRBV6-1 and J is TRBJ1-2; tentatively, D is TRBD1 (6 bases). This CDR3 region has 13 residues. Germline CDR1 is MNHNS and CDR2 is SASEGT. V lost 2 bases to trimming and J lost 8 bases, with 12 bases between them. CDR3 nucleotide sequence: TGTGCCAGCAGTGAATCCAGGGGCGGCGGCTACACCTTC. This gives the protein CASSESRGGGYTF.

This clonotype was found a few times. Possible read error: a much larger clone is one base away. The CDR3 sequence: CASSSGDRARSPLHF. CDR3 coding DNA: TGTGCCAGCAGCTCCGGCGACAGGGCTCGATCACCCCTCCACTTT. This chain connects TRBV28 to TRBJ1-6; 7 bases are a match to TRBD1. CDR3 size: 15 residues. The V gene end was trimmed by 6 bases and the J gene end by 10 bases; junction bases not matched to a gene: 12. Germline assignment: CDR1 MDHEN and CDR2 SYDVKM.

This clonotype was found many times. The chain is built from TRBV2 and TRBJ2-7; D gene uncertain. Germline V gene data show CDR1 as SNHLY and CDR2 as FYNNEI. The CDR3 runs 12 residues. Trimming removed 1 base from V and 6 bases from J, with 7 bases in between. The CDR3 reads CASSEVQSEQYF. CDR3 in DNA: TGTGCCAGCAGTGAAGTTCAGAGCGAGCAGTACTTC.

The chain recombines TRBV28 with TRBJ1-5, with unresolved D. This CDR3 comprises 13 residues. Looked up from germline, CDR1 is MDHEN and CDR2 is SYDVKM. V lost 3 bases to trimming and J lost 6 bases, with 9 bases between them. DNA of the CDR3: TGTGCCAGCAGTTTCTTGCCGGGTCAGCCCCAGCATTTT. This translates into CASSFLPGQPQHF. Supplemented by reference TRBV28 and TRBJ1-5, the full variable domain reads DVKVTQSSRYLVKRTGEKVFLECVQDMDHENMFWYRQDPGLGLRLIYFSYDVKMKEKGDIPEGYSVSREKKERFSLILESASTNQTSMYLCASSFLPGQPQHFGDGTRLSIL.

There are many counts of this clonotype. V and J are TRBV12-3 or TRBV12-4 and TRBJ2-7; D not certain. V lost 1 base, J lost 7 bases, and 11 bases lay in between. The CDR3 has 13 residues. DNA for the CDR3: TGTGCCAGCAGTTTAGAGGTCCTGAGAGAGCAGTACTTC. Translating it yields CASSLEVLREQYF.

The chain joins TRBV12-3 or TRBV12-4 to TRBJ2-7; D gene uncertain. This CDR3 contains 13 residues. V lost 0 bases and J 6 bases, leaving 9 bases between the germline ends. The CDR3 region is CASSLAPGSEQYF. CDR3 in DNA: TGTGCCAGCAGTTTAGCCCCGGGTAGCGAGCAGTACTTC.

This clonotype was counted at least ten times. The rearrangement links TRBV12-3 or TRBV12-4 to TRBJ2-7; 14 bases align to TRBD2. The junction had 4 bases not matched to a gene; V was cut back by 6 bases and J by 6 bases. This CDR3 spans 14 amino acids. CDR3 loop: CASSPGLAGVEQYF. Here the CDR3 DNA reads TGTGCCAGCAGCCCGGGACTAGCGGGAGTCGAGCAGTACTTC.

This clonotype has at least ten counts. The chain joins TRBV18 to TRBJ1-5, with 10 bases lining up with TRBD1. The V gene end was trimmed by 0 bases and the J gene end by 5 bases; junction bases not matched to a gene: 4. The germline V gene encodes CDR1 KGHSH and CDR2 LQKENI. The CDR3 sequence is 16 residues long. CDR3 bases: TGTGCCAGCTCACCACCGGGACAGGGGTTTCATCAGCCCCAGCATTTT. Encoded protein: CASSPPGQGFHQPQHF.

This clonotype showed up many times. In DNA, the CDR3 is TGTGCCAGCAGCTTAGGACAGACGAAGGTTGGCTACACCTTC. Translating it yields CASSLGQTKVGYTF. The chain has TRBV13 and TRBJ1-2, with unresolved D. Trimming cost V 0 bases and J 7 bases, with 12 bases left between them. Germline V gives CDR1 PRHDT, CDR2 FYEKMQ (reference sequence). This CDR3 contains 14 residues. Together with reference TRBV13 and TRBJ1-2, the CDR3 gives the full variable domain: AAGVIQSPRHLIKEKRETATLKCYPIPRHDTVYWYQQGPGQDPQFLISFYEKMQSDKGSIPDRFSAQQFSDYHSELNMSSLELGDSALYFCASSLGQTKVGYTFGSGTRLTVV.

This clonotype has only one observation. The rearrangement uses TRBV6-1 and TRBJ2-5, with 8 bases lining up with TRBD2. The CDR3 length is 14 residues. The V gene's germline CDR1 is MNHNS and CDR2 SASEGT. J lost 7 bases, V lost 6 bases, and 10 bases had no gene match. CDR3 amino acids: CASRGAGEVRTQYF. In DNA, the CDR3 is TGTGCCAGCAGGGGAGCGGGAGAGGTTCGGACCCAGTACTTC.